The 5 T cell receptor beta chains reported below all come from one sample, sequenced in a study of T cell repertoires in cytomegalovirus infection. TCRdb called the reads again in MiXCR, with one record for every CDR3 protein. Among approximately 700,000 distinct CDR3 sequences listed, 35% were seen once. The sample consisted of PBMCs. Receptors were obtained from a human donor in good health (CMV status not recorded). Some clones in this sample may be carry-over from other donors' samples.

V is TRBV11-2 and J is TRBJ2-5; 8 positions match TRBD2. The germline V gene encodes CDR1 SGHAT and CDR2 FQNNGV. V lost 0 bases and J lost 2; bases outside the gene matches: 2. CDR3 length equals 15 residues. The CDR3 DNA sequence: TGTGCCAGCAGCTTAGAGATAGCGGGACAAGAGACCCAGTACTTC. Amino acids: CASSLEIAGQETQYF.

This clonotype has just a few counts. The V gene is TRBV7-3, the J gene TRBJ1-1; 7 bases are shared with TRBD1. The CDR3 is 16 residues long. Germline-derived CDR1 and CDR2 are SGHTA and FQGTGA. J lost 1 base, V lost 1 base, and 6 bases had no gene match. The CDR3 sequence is CASSLKEWDRNTEAFF. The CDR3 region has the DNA TGTGCCAGCAGCTTAAAGGAGTGGGACAGGAACACTGAAGCTTTCTTT.

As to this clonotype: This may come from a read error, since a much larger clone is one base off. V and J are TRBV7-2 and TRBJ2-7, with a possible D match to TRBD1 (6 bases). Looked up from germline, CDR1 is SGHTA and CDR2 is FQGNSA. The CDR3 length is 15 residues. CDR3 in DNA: TGTGCCAACAGCCAGAGGGGGTACAGCCTTTACGAGCAGTACTTC. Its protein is CANSQRGYSLYEQYF.

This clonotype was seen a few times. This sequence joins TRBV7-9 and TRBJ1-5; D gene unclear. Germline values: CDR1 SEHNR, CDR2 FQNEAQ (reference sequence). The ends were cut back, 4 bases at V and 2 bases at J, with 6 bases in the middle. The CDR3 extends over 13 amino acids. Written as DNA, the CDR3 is TGTGCCAGCAGCTGGGCAGGCAATCAGCCCCAGCATTTT. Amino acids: CASSWAGNQPQHF.

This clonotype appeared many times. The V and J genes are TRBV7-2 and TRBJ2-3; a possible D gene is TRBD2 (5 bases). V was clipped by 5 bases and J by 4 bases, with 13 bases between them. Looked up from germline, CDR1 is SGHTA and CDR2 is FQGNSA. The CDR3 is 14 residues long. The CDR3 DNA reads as TGTGCCAGCAGCCAAGGAGAGGGCCCAGATACGCAGTATTTT. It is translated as CASSQGEGPDTQYF.